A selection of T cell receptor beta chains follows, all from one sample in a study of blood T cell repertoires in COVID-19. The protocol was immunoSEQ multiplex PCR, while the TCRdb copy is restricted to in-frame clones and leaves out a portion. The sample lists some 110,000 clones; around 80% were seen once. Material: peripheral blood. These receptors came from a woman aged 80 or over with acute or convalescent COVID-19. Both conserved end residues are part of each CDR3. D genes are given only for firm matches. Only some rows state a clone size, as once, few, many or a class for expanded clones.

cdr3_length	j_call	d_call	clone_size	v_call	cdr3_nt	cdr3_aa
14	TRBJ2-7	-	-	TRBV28	TGTGCCAGCAGTTTGTCTTGGCTCCCAAGCGAGCAGTACTTC	CASSLSWLPSEQYF
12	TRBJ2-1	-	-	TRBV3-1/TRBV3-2	TGTGCCAGCAGCCAAGTGGGAGATGAGCAGTTCTTC	CASSQVGDEQFF
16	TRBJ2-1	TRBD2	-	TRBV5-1	TGCGCCAGCAGCTCGAGGGCGGGAGGGGCTAACAATGAGCAGTTCTTC	CASSSRAGGANNEQFF
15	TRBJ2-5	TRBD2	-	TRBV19	TGTGCCAGTAGTGAGGAGAGCGGGATCCAAGAGACCCAGTACTTC	CASSEESGIQETQYF
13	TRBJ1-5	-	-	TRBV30	TGTGCCTGGAGTGTGGGAGGGAATCAGCCCCAGCATTTT	CAWSVGGNQPQHF
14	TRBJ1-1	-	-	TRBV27	TGTGCCAGCAGTTCAATCGCCGAGGACACTGAAGCTTTCTTT	CASSSIAEDTEAFF
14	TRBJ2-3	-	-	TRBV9	TGTGCCAGCAGCGTGGGGAAGGGGTCAGATACGCAGTATTTT	CASSVGKGSDTQYF
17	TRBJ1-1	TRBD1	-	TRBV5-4	TGTGCCAGCAAGTCTGGACAGGGGGCTCTGATGAACACTGAAGCTTTCTTT	CASKSGQGALMNTEAFF
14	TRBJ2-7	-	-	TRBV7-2	TGTGCCAGCAGCTCGGACAGATTCTCGTCTGAGCAGTACTTC	CASSSDRFSSEQYF
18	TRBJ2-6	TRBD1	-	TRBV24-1	TGTGCCACCAGTGACAGGACAGGGTCTCACTCTGGGGCCAACGTCCTGACTTTC	CATSDRTGSHSGANVLTF
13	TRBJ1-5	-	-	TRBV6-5	TGTGCCAGCAGAGACAGGAGCAATCAGCCCCAGCATTTT	CASRDRSNQPQHF
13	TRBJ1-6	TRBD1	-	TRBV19	TGTGCCAGCGGCCGGGACAGAAATTCACCCCTCCACTTT	CASGRDRNSPLHF
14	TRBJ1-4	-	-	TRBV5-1	TGCGCCAGCAGCTCGGGTGGGGGGAGTGAAAAACTGTTTTTT	CASSSGGGSEKLFF
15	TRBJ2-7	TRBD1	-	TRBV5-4	TGTGCCAGCAGCTTCCCAGGACAGGGAGTCTACGAGCAGTACTTC	CASSFPGQGVYEQYF
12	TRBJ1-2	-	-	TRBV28	TGTGCCAGCCTTCGGACAGACTATGGCTACACCTTC	CASLRTDYGYTF
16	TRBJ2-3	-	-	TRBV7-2	TGTGCCAGCAGCTTAGCGCCCGGGAGAGGCGCAGATACGCAGTATTTT	CASSLAPGRGADTQYF
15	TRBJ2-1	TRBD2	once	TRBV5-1	TGCGCCAGCAGCCAGGGACTAGCGGGAGGGGGTGAGCAGTTCTTC	CASSQGLAGGGEQFF
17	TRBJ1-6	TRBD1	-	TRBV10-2	TGCGCCAGCAGGGGGACAGGGGGGCTCTCCTATAATTCACCCCTCCACTTT	CASRGTGGLSYNSPLHF
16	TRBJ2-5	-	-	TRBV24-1	TGTGCCACCTCTGAGGGGGCTAGCGGGCTTCAAGAGACCCAGTACTTC	CATSEGASGLQETQYF
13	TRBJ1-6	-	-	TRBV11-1	TGTGCCAGCAGCTTACAGGGGAATTCACCCCTCCACTTT	CASSLQGNSPLHF
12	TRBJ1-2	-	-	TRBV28	TGTGCCAGCAGTTTCGCTGGACTAGGCTACACCTTC	CASSFAGLGYTF
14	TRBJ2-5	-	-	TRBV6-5	TGTGCCAGCAGTTACTCTTGGGGGGAAGAGACCCAGTACTTC	CASSYSWGEETQYF
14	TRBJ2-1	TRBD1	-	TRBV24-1	TGTGCCACCAGTGGGACGACAGGGTACAATGAGCAGTTCTTC	CATSGTTGYNEQFF
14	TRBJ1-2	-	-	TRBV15	TGTGCCACCAGCGTTCGCAGCGCTAACTATGGCTACACCTTC	CATSVRSANYGYTF